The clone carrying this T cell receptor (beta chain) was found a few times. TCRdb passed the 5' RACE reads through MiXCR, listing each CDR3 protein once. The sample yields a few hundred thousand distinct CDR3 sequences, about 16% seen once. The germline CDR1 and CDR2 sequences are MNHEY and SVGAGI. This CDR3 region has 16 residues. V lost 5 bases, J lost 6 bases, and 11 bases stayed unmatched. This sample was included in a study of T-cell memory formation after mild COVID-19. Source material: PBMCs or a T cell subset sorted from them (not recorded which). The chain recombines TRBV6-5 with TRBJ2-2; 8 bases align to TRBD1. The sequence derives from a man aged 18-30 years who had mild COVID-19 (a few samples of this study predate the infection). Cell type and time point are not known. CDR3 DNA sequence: TGTGCCAGCAGTCCATGGACAGGGCGATTTGCCGGGGAGCTGTTTTTT. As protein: CASSPWTGRFAGELFF.